A single sample is the source of the 7 T cell receptor beta chains below, sequenced in a study of blood T cell repertoires in COVID-19. TCRdb's copy holds only in-frame clones and misses some; the assay was immunoSEQ multiplex PCR. The sample has more than 300,000 clones, 90% to 95% seen once. Sequencing was carried out using peripheral blood. These receptors originate from a woman aged 18 to 35 who had recovered from COVID-19.

The chain uses TRBV5-4 and TRBJ1-1, with no clear D. The CDR3 extends over 15 amino acids. CDR1 is SGHNT, CDR2 YYREEE, per germline (reference sequence). V was shortened by 4 bases and J by 3 bases, with 16 bases between the two germline ends. As DNA, the CDR3 is TGTGCCAGCAGCCCCGAGGGCAGAAGGTACACTGAAGCTTTCTTT. This translates into CASSPEGRRYTEAFF.

The chain links TRBV11-3 to TRBJ2-7; TRBD2 agrees at 7 bases. The ends lost 3 bases at V and 7 bases at J; junction bases unmatched: 9. There are 14 residues in the CDR3. Looked up from germline, CDR1 is SGHNT and CDR2 is YENEEA. CDR3 residues: CASSFRGTGGEQYV. The DNA for the CDR3 is TGTGCCAGCAGCTTCCGGGGGACCGGGGGGGAGCAGTACGTC.

The chain joins TRBV12-5 to TRBJ2-2; maybe TRBD2 (6 bases). This CDR3 comprises 13 residues. The V gene's germline CDR1 is LGHNT and CDR2 FRNRAP. This CDR3 reads CALTEGWTGELFF. In DNA form, the CDR3 reads TGTGCACTAACGGAGGGTTGGACCGGGGAGCTGTTTTTT.

The chain combines TRBV24-1 with TRBJ2-3; D might be TRBD2 (6 bases). V dropped 2 bases and J dropped 0 bases, with 11 bases sitting between them. The length of the CDR3 is 16 residues. Germline lookup yields CDR1 KGHDR and CDR2 SFDVKD. CDR3 DNA: TGTGCCACCAGTGATTCAGTAGCGGAGAGCACAGATACGCAGTATTTT. Amino acid sequence: CATSDSVAESTDTQYF.

The rearrangement uses TRBV19 and TRBJ1-5, with D perhaps TRBD1 (5 bases). The V and J ends lost 0 bases and 2 bases respectively, with 14 bases between them. The CDR3 contains 17 residues. Germline values: CDR1 LNHDA, CDR2 SQIVND (reference sequence). The CDR3 DNA reads TGTGCCAGTAGTATAGATTCCCGCAGGGAGGGCAATCAGCCCCAGCATTTT. This gives the protein CASSIDSRREGNQPQHF. Looking up the rest from reference TRBV19 and TRBJ1-5 gives the full variable domain: DGGITQSPKYLFRKEGQNVTLSCEQNLNHDAMYWYRQDPGQGLRLIYYSQIVNDFQKGDIAEGYSVSREKKESFPLTVTSAQKNPTAFYLCASSIDSRREGNQPQHFGDGTRLSIL.

This rearrangement joins TRBV7-2 to TRBJ1-2; TRBD1 aligns across 7 bases. V lost 3 bases, J lost 6 bases, and 19 bases stayed unmatched. This CDR3 has 18 residues. Germline assignment: CDR1 SGHTA and CDR2 FQGNSA. Here the CDR3 reads CASSFSHSGGGRRDGYTF. DNA for the CDR3: TGTGCCAGCAGCTTTAGCCACAGCGGAGGGGGCAGGAGAGATGGCTACACCTTC.

This clone has only a few counts. The chain carries TRBV30 and TRBJ1-5, with TRBD1 as a possible D gene (5 bases). CDR3 size: 14 residues. Between the trimmed V and J ends, which lost 3 bases and 0 bases, there was a span of 9 bases. Germline V gene sequence: CDR1 GTSNPN, CDR2 SVGIG (reference sequence). The CDR3 reads CAWRAGGSNQPQHF. CDR3 in DNA: TGTGCCTGGAGGGCCGGGGGTAGCAATCAGCCCCAGCATTTT.